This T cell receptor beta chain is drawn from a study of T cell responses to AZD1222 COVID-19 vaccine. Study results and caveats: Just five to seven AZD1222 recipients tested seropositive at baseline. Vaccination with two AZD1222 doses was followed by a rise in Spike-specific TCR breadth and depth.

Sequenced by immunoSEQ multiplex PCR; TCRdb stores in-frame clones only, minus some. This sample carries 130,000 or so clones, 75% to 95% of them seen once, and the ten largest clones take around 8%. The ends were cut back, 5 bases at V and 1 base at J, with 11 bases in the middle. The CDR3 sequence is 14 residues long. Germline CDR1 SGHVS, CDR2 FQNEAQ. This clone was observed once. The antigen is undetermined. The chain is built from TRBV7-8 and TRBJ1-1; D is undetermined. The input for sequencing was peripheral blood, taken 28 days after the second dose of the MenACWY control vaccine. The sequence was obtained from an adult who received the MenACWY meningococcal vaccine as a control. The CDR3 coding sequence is TGTGCCAGCAGCCTTAACATGGGGAACACTGAAGCTTTCTTT. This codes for CASSLNMGNTEAFF.